These 15 T cell receptor beta chains came from one sample sequenced in a study of control samples from healthy donors and cancer patients. Here immunoSEQ multiplex PCR was the method, and the copy in TCRdb shows in-frame clones only, minus some. The sample lists under 65,000 clones, about 90% occurring once. The specimen sequenced was PBMCs. Receptors were obtained from a woman between 55 and 75 years old with lung cancer.

The chain is built from TRBV7-2 and TRBJ2-5; 7 bases align to TRBD1. The J segment lost 1 base and the V segment lost 5 bases, leaving 4 bases of the junction unmatched. CDR1 is SGHTA, CDR2 FQGNSA, per germline. CDR3 length equals 14 residues. For the CDR3, the DNA is TGTGCCAGCAGCAAGCGGACAGGCCAAGAGACCCAGTACTTC. It codes for CASSKRTGQETQYF.

The chain joins TRBV5-6 to TRBJ1-5; D perhaps matches TRBD1 (5 bases). The V end lost 0 bases, the J end lost 5 bases, and 6 bases lay between the germline ends. There are 13 residues in the CDR3. Germline-derived CDR1 and CDR2 are SGHDT and YYEEEE. Here the CDR3 reads CASSLGGDQPQHF. The CDR3, as DNA: TGTGCCAGCAGCTTGGGGGGGGATCAGCCCCAGCATTTT.

Note on this clone: One junction end disagrees with the germline gene, perhaps due to a read error. The rearrangement joins TRBV14 to TRBJ2-3; D uncertain. The germline gives CDR1 SGHDN, CDR2 FVKESK. CDR3 length: 13 residues. CDR3 DNA sequence: TGTGCCAGCAGCCAAGATACCGGGTCCCTGCCAACTTTT. It specifies CASSQDTGSLPTF.

V is TRBV29-1 and J is TRBJ1-2; 7 bases fit TRBD1. The V gene's germline CDR1 is SQVTM and CDR2 ANQGSEA. With V trimmed by 7 bases and J by 6 bases, 17 bases remained unmatched. The CDR3 has 15 residues. The CDR3 nucleotides read TGCAGCGCAGACAGGGAGTACAACGGTTGGAATGGCTACACCTTC. It encodes CSADREYNGWNGYTF. The entire variable domain, with the rest obtained from reference TRBV29-1 and TRBJ1-2, is as follows: SAVISQKPSRDICQRGTSLTIQCQVDSQVTMMFWYRQQPGQSLTLIATANQGSEATYESGFVIDKFPISRPNLTFSTLTVSNMSPEDSSIYLCSADREYNGWNGYTFGSGTRLTVV.

CDR3 bases: TGCGCCAGCAGCTTGGAACCCGGACTAGCGCCCGCGGCCCTGTTCTTC. Translated: CASSLEPGLAPAALFF. This chain links TRBV5-1 with TRBJ2-1; 9 nucleotides align to TRBD2. V dropped 0 bases and J dropped 15; count of bases not matched to a gene: 16. CDR1 SGHRS and CDR2 YFSETQ come from the germline V gene. This CDR3 spans 16 amino acids.

The genes are TRBV3-1 (or the pseudogene TRBV3-2) and TRBJ2-7; D is perhaps TRBD2 (5 bases). Germline assignment: CDR1 LGHDT and CDR2 YNNKEL (reference sequence). Trimming shortened V by 6 bases and J by 7 bases, and 13 bases separated the two germline ends. The CDR3 loop spans 12 amino acids. DNA of the CDR3: TGTGCCAGCAGGGACTTCTTTGGAGAGCAGTACTTC. Its protein product is CASRDFFGEQYF.

The chain couples TRBV7-8 to TRBJ2-1, with 7 bases matching TRBD1. The CDR3 is 16 residues long. Germline V gene sequence: CDR1 SGHVS, CDR2 FQNEAQ. V trimming: 7 bases; J trimming: 0 bases; junction bases outside the gene matches: 9. CDR3 nucleotide sequence: TGTGCCAGCATCAAAGGGGGCGGAAGCTCCTACAATGAGCAGTTCTTC. Its translation: CASIKGGGSSYNEQFF.

The chain carries TRBV2 and TRBJ1-4; unclear D gene. CDR1 is SNHLY and CDR2 is FYNNEI in the germline V gene. V lost 7 bases and J 8 bases, leaving 8 bases between the germline ends. This CDR3 spans 11 amino acids. The CDR3 DNA reads TGTGCCAGCAACGGCTGGGAAAAACTGTTTTTT. This gives the protein CASNGWEKLFF. Full variable domain (outside the CDR3, taken from reference TRBV2 and TRBJ1-4): EPEVTQTPSHQVTQMGQEVILRCVPISNHLYFYWYRQILGQKVEFLVSFYNNEISEKSEIFDDQFSVERPDGSNFTLKIRSTKLEDSAMYFCASNGWEKLFFGSGTQLSVL.

The chain couples TRBV9 to TRBJ2-3; D possibly uses TRBD1 or TRBD2 (6 bases each). Per germline, CDR1 SGDLS and CDR2 YYNGEE. The V end was cut by 0 bases, the J end by 0 bases, with 11 bases between. This CDR3 has 16 amino acids. CDR3 protein: CASSVAGGPSTDTQYF. The CDR3 region has the DNA TGTGCCAGCAGCGTAGCCGGGGGCCCTAGCACAGATACGCAGTATTTT.

In its sample, this clone is medium-sized. This chain links TRBV6-5 with TRBJ1-1; no firm D call. Germline CDR1 and CDR2: MNHEY and SVGAGI. There are 14 residues in the CDR3. Trimming took 3 bases from V and 0 from J, leaving 8 bases between them. CDR3 DNA: TGTGCCAGCAGTTATCGGTCGATGAACACTGAAGCTTTCTTT. Translating it yields CASSYRSMNTEAFF.

This clone was recorded once. The chain has TRBV18 and TRBJ2-6, with D unresolved. The CDR3 is 14 residues long. Germline V CDR1 and CDR2: KGHSH, LQKENI. V gave up 3 bases and J gave up 2 bases, with 5 bases separating them. The CDR3 reads CASSPLTGANVLTF. In nucleotides, the CDR3 is TGTGCCAGCTCACCGTTAACTGGGGCCAACGTCCTGACTTTC. Full variable domain (rest looked up from reference TRBV18 and TRBJ2-6): NAGVMQNPRHLVRRRGQEARLRCSPMKGHSHVYWYRQLPEEGLKFMVYLQKENIIDESGMPKERFSAEFPKEGPSILRIQQVVRGDSAAYFCASSPLTGANVLTFGAGSRLTVL.

This clone was counted a single time. This chain links TRBV28 with TRBJ2-7, with D perhaps matching TRBD1 (6 bases). The CDR3 length is 13 residues. The germline CDR1 and CDR2 sequences are MDHEN and SYDVKM. The V gene lost 7 bases and the J gene lost 0 bases, with 10 bases spanning the gap. Here the CDR3 reads CASTTGSSYEQYF. The DNA of the CDR3 is TGTGCCAGCACCACAGGGAGCTCCTACGAGCAGTACTTC.

This rearrangement joins TRBV2 to TRBJ1-4, with D possibly TRBD1 on 5 matching bases. There are 14 residues in the CDR3. CDR1 is SNHLY and CDR2 is FYNNEI in the germline V gene. Trimming left V 7 bases short and J 8 bases short, with 17 bases between. CDR3 in amino acids: CASNAGGRLEKLFF. CDR3 DNA: TGTGCCAGCAACGCGGGGGGGAGGTTGGAAAAACTGTTTTTT.

As DNA, the CDR3 is TGTGCCTTTGGGGACAGCCATGGGGATCAGCCCCAGCATTTT. This translates into CAFGDSHGDQPQHF. The V and J genes are TRBV6-4 and TRBJ1-5; 7 bases map to TRBD1. The CDR3 loop spans 14 amino acids. V dropped 11 bases and J dropped 5; count of bases not matched to a gene: 12. Germline values: CDR1 MRHNA, CDR2 SNTAGT.

The chain carries TRBV19 and TRBJ2-1, with D possibly being TRBD2 (6 bases). V lost 1 base, J lost 13 bases, and 11 bases lay in between. This CDR3 region has 12 residues. CDR1 is LNHDA, CDR2 SQIVND, per germline (reference sequence). The CDR3 here is CASSIVWEEQFF. The CDR3 DNA follows: TGTGCCAGTAGTATAGTCTGGGAGGAACAGTTCTTC.